These T cell receptor beta chains were read from a single sample in a study of OX40 agonist ivuxolimab in advanced cancers. Repertoires were generated with immunoSEQ multiplex PCR, while TCRdb's copy carries only in-frame clones and drops some. This sample has under 85,000 clones, with approximately 87% found just once. Specimen: CD4+ or CD8+ T cells sorted from blood, collected in a trial of the OX40 agonist ivuxolimab. The origin of the receptors is an adult with an advanced solid tumor such as melanoma, head and neck, liver or kidney cancer. CDR3s include the opening cysteine and the closing phenylalanine or tryptophan. D genes are given only for firm matches. Only part of the rows carry a size: once, few, many, or a class if the clone is expanded.

j_gene: TRBJ1-4; d_gene: .; v_gene: TRBV2; abundance: .; CDR3aa: CASRTSEKLFF; CDR3nt: TGTGCCAGCAGGACCTCTGAAAAACTGTTTTTT
j_gene: TRBJ1-1; d_gene: TRBD1; v_gene: TRBV5-1; abundance: .; CDR3aa: CASRPTTGGFGTEAFF; CDR3nt: TGCGCCAGCAGGCCCACTACAGGGGGCTTCGGCACTGAAGCTTTCTTT
j_gene: TRBJ1-3; d_gene: .; v_gene: TRBV2; abundance: .; CDR3aa: CASSEQGGSGNTIYF; CDR3nt: TGTGCCAGCAGTGAACAGGGAGGCTCTGGAAACACCATATATTTT
j_gene: TRBJ2-7; d_gene: .; v_gene: TRBV5-1; abundance: .; CDR3aa: CASSLDQGTVYEQYF; CDR3nt: TGCGCCAGCAGCTTGGACCAGGGTACTGTCTACGAGCAGTACTTC
j_gene: TRBJ1-2; d_gene: .; v_gene: TRBV21-1; abundance: .; CDR3aa: CASSKAGEGGYTF; CDR3nt: TGTGCCAGCAGCAAAGCAGGGGAAGGCGGCTACACCTTC
j_gene: TRBJ2-4; d_gene: .; v_gene: TRBV28; abundance: .; CDR3aa: CASTSAGAGGKNIQYF; CDR3nt: TGTGCCAGCACCTCGGCCGGGGCAGGGGGGAAAAACATTCAGTACTTC
j_gene: TRBJ1-6; d_gene: .; v_gene: TRBV7-2; abundance: .; CDR3aa: CASSLGTPEGRSPLHF; CDR3nt: TGTGCCAGCAGCTTAGGCACCCCTGAAGGGCGGTCACCCCTCCACTTT
j_gene: TRBJ1-6; d_gene: .; v_gene: TRBV6-4; abundance: .; CDR3aa: CASSESGYNSPLHF; CDR3nt: TGTGCCAGCAGTGAATCAGGATATAATTCACCCCTCCACTTT
j_gene: TRBJ1-1; d_gene: .; v_gene: TRBV7-2; abundance: .; CDR3aa: CASSGDRNTEAFF; CDR3nt: TGTGCCAGCAGCGGTGACAGGAACACTGAAGCTTTCTTT
j_gene: TRBJ2-5; d_gene: TRBD2; v_gene: TRBV5-1; abundance: .; CDR3aa: CASSSLGREGTQYF; CDR3nt: TGCGCCAGCAGCTCGCTAGGCCGGGAGGGCACCCAGTACTTC
j_gene: TRBJ2-3; d_gene: .; v_gene: TRBV27; abundance: .; CDR3aa: CASSFGTYRRPPDTQYF; CDR3nt: TGTGCCAGCAGTTTTGGGACCTACCGCCGACCACCAGATACGCAGTATTTT
j_gene: TRBJ2-3; d_gene: .; v_gene: TRBV2; abundance: .; CDR3aa: CASTKRKGRDTQYF; CDR3nt: TGTGCCAGCACTAAACGAAAGGGGAGGGATACGCAGTATTTT
j_gene: TRBJ2-3; d_gene: .; v_gene: TRBV19; abundance: .; CDR3aa: CASSSTIDTQYF; CDR3nt: TGTGCCAGTAGTTCCACTATAGATACGCAGTATTTT
j_gene: TRBJ1-5; d_gene: TRBD1; v_gene: TRBV2; abundance: .; CDR3aa: CASSFGQGPNQPQHF; CDR3nt: TGTGCCAGCAGTTTCGGACAGGGCCCCAATCAGCCCCAGCATTTT
j_gene: TRBJ1-2; d_gene: .; v_gene: TRBV7-3; abundance: .; CDR3aa: CASSSDGYGYTF; CDR3nt: TGTGCCAGCAGCTCGGACGGCTATGGCTACACCTTC
j_gene: TRBJ2-7; d_gene: .; v_gene: TRBV19; abundance: .; CDR3aa: CASSYSRGSYEQYF; CDR3nt: TGTGCCAGTAGTTATTCCCGTGGCTCCTACGAGCAGTACTTC
j_gene: TRBJ1-3; d_gene: .; v_gene: TRBV18; abundance: .; CDR3aa: CASSPGQRRNTIYF; CDR3nt: TGTGCCAGCTCACCGGGGCAGAGACGAAACACCATATATTTT
j_gene: TRBJ1-5; d_gene: .; v_gene: TRBV19; abundance: .; CDR3aa: CASSAWGSNQPQHF; CDR3nt: TGTGCCAGTAGTGCATGGGGTAGCAATCAGCCCCAGCATTTT
j_gene: TRBJ1-2; d_gene: TRBD1; v_gene: TRBV5-4; abundance: .; CDR3aa: CASSSKLTGGGYGYTF; CDR3nt: TGTGCCAGCAGCTCTAAATTGACAGGGGGCGGTTATGGCTACACCTTC
j_gene: TRBJ2-1; d_gene: .; v_gene: TRBV21-1; abundance: .; CDR3aa: CASSSSHGGQGKFF; CDR3nt: TGTGCCAGCAGCAGCTCCCACGGGGGACAGGGTAAGTTCTTC
j_gene: TRBJ1-5; d_gene: .; v_gene: TRBV6-6; abundance: .; CDR3aa: CASSPQGVNQPQHF; CDR3nt: TGTGCCAGCAGCCCTCAAGGCGTCAATCAGCCCCAGCATTTT
j_gene: TRBJ2-5; d_gene: TRBD2; v_gene: TRBV5-6; abundance: .; CDR3aa: CASSRGGLGETQYF; CDR3nt: TGTGCCAGCAGCCGCGGGGGGCTGGGAGAGACCCAGTACTTC
j_gene: TRBJ1-5; d_gene: .; v_gene: TRBV2; abundance: .; CDR3aa: CASSESQGGDQPQHF; CDR3nt: TGTGCCAGCAGTGAGTCACAGGGAGGAGATCAGCCCCAGCATTTT
j_gene: TRBJ1-6; d_gene: .; v_gene: TRBV19; abundance: few; CDR3aa: CASSGLFNSPLHF; CDR3nt: TGTGCCAGCTCTGGACTGTTCAATTCACCCCTCCACTTT
j_gene: TRBJ2-5; d_gene: .; v_gene: TRBV2; abundance: .; CDR3aa: CASSEGEETQYF; CDR3nt: TGTGCCAGCAGTGAAGGGGAGGAGACCCAGTACTTC
j_gene: TRBJ2-2; d_gene: .; v_gene: TRBV5-1; abundance: .; CDR3aa: CASSFQGTGNTGELFF; CDR3nt: TGCGCCAGCAGCTTCCAAGGGACGGGAAACACCGGGGAGCTGTTTTTT
j_gene: TRBJ1-4; d_gene: .; v_gene: TRBV7-9; abundance: .; CDR3aa: CASRNFNEKLFF; CDR3nt: TGTGCCAGCAGGAATTTCAATGAAAAACTGTTTTTT